Only a few counts were recorded for the clone carrying this T cell receptor beta chain. This sample is drawn from a study of T cells in Graves' hyperthyroidism and ophthalmopathy. TCR beta CDR3 region amplification was performed from RNA transcripts. HTBI primers were used for first-round RT-PCR of the TCR CDR3. MiXCR, applied by TCRdb to the multiplex PCR reads, yields one record per CDR3 protein. The table has around 400,000 distinct CDR3 sequences, 15% to 17% seen once. The sample taken for sequencing was blood. The receptor's source is a woman aged 18-29 years with Graves' hyperthyroidism that later progressed to Graves' ophthalmopathy.

The CDR3 here is CASRYGSGISPLHF. CDR3 in DNA: TGTGCCAGCAGATATGGGTCAGGAATATCACCCCTCCACTTT. The chain links TRBV5-5 to TRBJ1-6; no firm D call. CDR3 length: 14 residues. Per germline, CDR1 SGHKS and CDR2 YYEKEE (reference sequence). Trimming left V 5 bases short and J 10 bases short, with 16 bases between.